Listed below are T cell receptor beta chains from one sample, sequenced in a study of shared clonotypes between healthy human individuals. Only in-frame clones appear in the TCRdb table, and some are missing; sequencing was by immunoSEQ multiplex PCR. The sample lists approximately 100,000 clones; over 65% were seen once. Material: memory CD8+ T cells sorted from blood. The receptors derive from a woman in her twenties or thirties in good health. CDR3s include the opening cysteine and the closing phenylalanine or tryptophan. Fields, in order: D gene, J gene, V gene, clone size, CDR3 length, CDR3 protein, CDR3 DNA. A D gene is named only where the DNA matches it firmly. Some rows have no size entry. The others give once, few or many, or a class for an expanded clone.

D gene: TRBD1
J gene: TRBJ2-7
V gene: TRBV5-1
clone size: .
CDR3 length: 14
CDR3 protein: CASRTGTGDLEQYF
CDR3 DNA: TGCGCCAGCAGGACCGGGACAGGGGACCTCGAGCAGTACTTC

D gene: .
J gene: TRBJ1-6
V gene: TRBV27
clone size: many
CDR3 length: 14
CDR3 protein: CASSLYRDNSPLHF
CDR3 DNA: TGTGCCAGCAGTTTATACAGGGACAATTCACCCCTCCACTTT

D gene: .
J gene: TRBJ1-2
V gene: TRBV28
clone size: .
CDR3 length: 14
CDR3 protein: CASSLAGGNYGYTF
CDR3 DNA: TGTGCCAGCAGTCTAGCCGGAGGGAACTATGGCTACACCTTC

D gene: .
J gene: TRBJ1-5
V gene: TRBV10-3
clone size: .
CDR3 length: 12
CDR3 protein: CAISRENQPQHF
CDR3 DNA: TGTGCCATCAGCCGGGAGAATCAGCCCCAGCATTTT

D gene: .
J gene: TRBJ2-7
V gene: TRBV2
clone size: .
CDR3 length: 14
CDR3 protein: CAAGQAGSAYEQYF
CDR3 DNA: TGTGCCGCCGGCCAAGCGGGCTCGGCCTACGAGCAGTACTTC

D gene: TRBD2
J gene: TRBJ2-3
V gene: TRBV28
clone size: once
CDR3 length: 18
CDR3 protein: CASSTQPGLPTFTDTQYF
CDR3 DNA: TGTGCCAGCAGTACCCAACCGGGACTACCCACGTTCACAGATACGCAGTATTTT

D gene: .
J gene: TRBJ2-7
V gene: TRBV21-1
clone size: .
CDR3 length: 16
CDR3 protein: CASSLLPSGRVYEQYF
CDR3 DNA: TGTGCCAGCAGCCTCTTACCTAGCGGGAGGGTGTACGAGCAGTACTTC

D gene: TRBD1
J gene: TRBJ1-1
V gene: TRBV5-4
clone size: few
CDR3 length: 13
CDR3 protein: CASEPQGATEAFF
CDR3 DNA: TGTGCCAGCGAACCACAGGGGGCCACTGAAGCTTTCTTT

D gene: .
J gene: TRBJ1-2
V gene: TRBV28
clone size: many
CDR3 length: 12
CDR3 protein: CASSSRVVGYTF
CDR3 DNA: TGTGCCAGCAGTTCCAGGGTAGTTGGCTACACCTTC

D gene: .
J gene: TRBJ2-7
V gene: TRBV7-3
clone size: .
CDR3 length: 14
CDR3 protein: CASSPRGGYYEQYF
CDR3 DNA: TGTGCCAGCAGCCCAAGGGGGGGTTACTACGAGCAGTACTTC

D gene: .
J gene: TRBJ1-4
V gene: TRBV6-6
clone size: once
CDR3 length: 14
CDR3 protein: CASSYSGPNEKLFF
CDR3 DNA: TGTGCCAGCAGTTATTCGGGGCCTAATGAAAAACTGTTTTTT

D gene: TRBD2
J gene: TRBJ2-1
V gene: TRBV4-2
clone size: .
CDR3 length: 15
CDR3 protein: CASTQWTSGYNEQFF
CDR3 DNA: TGTGCCAGCACCCAATGGACTAGCGGATACAATGAGCAGTTCTTC

D gene: .
J gene: TRBJ1-5
V gene: TRBV19
clone size: .
CDR3 length: 16
CDR3 protein: CASDPGRSNSNQPQHF
CDR3 DNA: TGTGCCAGTGACCCGGGCAGAAGTAATAGCAATCAGCCCCAGCATTTT

D gene: .
J gene: TRBJ2-7
V gene: TRBV27
clone size: .
CDR3 length: 14
CDR3 protein: CASSFRRMRPEQYF
CDR3 DNA: TGTGCCAGCAGTTTTAGGAGAATGCGGCCCGAGCAGTACTTC

D gene: TRBD2
J gene: TRBJ2-1
V gene: TRBV27
clone size: .
CDR3 length: 14
CDR3 protein: CASRLAGSMGEQFF
CDR3 DNA: TGTGCCAGCAGACTAGCGGGGTCCATGGGGGAGCAGTTCTTC

D gene: .
J gene: TRBJ2-3
V gene: TRBV7-8
clone size: few
CDR3 length: 13
CDR3 protein: CASSLGPTDTQYF
CDR3 DNA: TGTGCCAGCAGCTTAGGACCCACAGATACGCAGTATTTT

D gene: .
J gene: TRBJ2-1
V gene: TRBV5-1
clone size: once
CDR3 length: 14
CDR3 protein: CASSQDGAGNEQFF
CDR3 DNA: TGCGCCAGCAGCCAGGATGGGGCGGGAAATGAGCAGTTCTTC

D gene: .
J gene: TRBJ1-2
V gene: TRBV7-9
clone size: .
CDR3 length: 14
CDR3 protein: CASSLEPGCYGYTF
CDR3 DNA: TGTGCCAGCAGCTTAGAGCCGGGGTGCTATGGCTACACCTTC

D gene: TRBD2
J gene: TRBJ2-7
V gene: TRBV5-1
clone size: .
CDR3 length: 21
CDR3 protein: CASSLNHRKYELAGARNEQYF
CDR3 DNA: TGCGCCAGCAGCTTAAACCACCGAAAATATGAACTAGCGGGAGCCCGAAACGAGCAGTACTTC